This record concerns one T cell receptor beta chain sequence. There is no known antigen for this receptor. One end of the junction is discordant with germline, which a read error may explain. TCR beta repertoires were profiled from peripheral blood of 10 to 15 young patients with multiple sclerosis to demonstrate the VDJtools post-analysis software. Multiple sclerosis patients were children and adolescents aged roughly 6 to 17 years. To prepare the library, PCR was applied. TCRdb shows the sequencer as Illumina HiSeq 2500. Unique molecular identifiers were incorporated into TCR beta cDNA libraries to reduce PCR and sequencing biases. Per 1 to 10 million input T cells, approximately 500,000 cDNA molecules were obtained, such that each molecule approximated one T cell. Patient libraries were prepared and sequenced with the same protocol used for the earlier healthy control dataset. Samples belonging to the same batch were prepared together, multiplexed and sequenced on a shared HiSeq lane. From the authors' description of their analysis: MIGEC handled the raw barcoded reads, throwing out single-read molecular identifier groups before consensus assembly and CDR3 extraction. VDJtools was used for post-analysis of the clonotype tables, with diversity normalized by down-sampling every dataset to the smallest sample size. Repertoire overlap clustering matched CDR3 amino acid but not nucleotide sequences to correct batch-related cross-sample contamination. TCRdb reran the public reads through fastp at Q25 and MiXCR, keeping productive beta chains. Here each entry gathers all rows of one CDR3 protein and keeps the most common genes and DNA. The authors' filters were not applied to this entry. This sample holds about half a million distinct CDR3 sequences; 34% were observed only once. The ten largest clones take up 4.5% to 7.5% of the sample.

The record originates from a study of post-analysis software for immune sequencing data (dated by TCRdb to the mid-2010s). Some background on the complete study: Recorded disease courses included relapsing-remitting, secondary progressive and progressive-relapsing multiple sclerosis, with some patients lacking subtype annotation. The patient repertoires were compared against approximately twelve previously published healthy control repertoires obtained from donors aged about 6 to 26 years. A subset of samples was prepared in parallel using single-end sample barcoding, then pooled and co-amplified after Illumina adapter ligation. Summary of the overall study and its limitations: Significantly higher frequencies in patients than in controls were found for a few TRBV segments, including TRBV5-6, TRBV5-1 and TRBV20-1. The control group was slightly older than the multiple sclerosis patient group. Normalized Chao1 diversity was significantly lower in multiple sclerosis patients than controls, suggesting substantial peripheral T-cell clonal expansion. Strong co-clustering of samples prepared in the same batch was shown by direct clustering with F measure, prompting a batch-effect correction.

From the cysteine through the phenylalanine, the CDR3 covers 13 amino acids. Of the read, only the CDR3 DNA is kept; its 39 bases are in frame from base 1. Via the germline V gene, CDR1 is SQVTM and CDR2 ANQGSEA. The sequencing input was blood. This chain joins TRBV29-1 to TRBJ2-4; TRBD1 agrees with 7 junctional bases. This TCR was recovered from a girl younger than 18 with multiple sclerosis. The CDR3 amino acid sequence is: CSVGTVAKSIQYF. The nucleotide sequence is given as TGCAGCGTGGGGACAGTAGCCAAAAGCATTCAGTACTTC.